This TCR beta chain is from a study of blood T cell repertoires in COVID-19. Study as a whole: Acute and convalescent COVID-19 specimens originated in the United States, Italy and Spain. T cells, B-cell-depleted T cells, or PBMCs supplied cDNA or gDNA.

V was trimmed by 0 bases and J by 12 bases, leaving 18 bases between them. The CDR3 runs to 15 residues. Germline-derived CDR1 and CDR2 are SGHRS and YFSETQ. Under the authors' procedure: How many nucleated cells were present was estimated from reference gene primer amplification. The method was immunoSEQ multiplex PCR; TCRdb's version includes in-frame clones alone and lacks a portion of them. The V and J calls and clone size are taken from that table; D and trimming were inferred from the DNA. The table has more than 200,000 clones, about 90% seen once. This clonotype was sampled from a man younger than 35 with active or convalescent COVID-19. This rearrangement joins TRBV5-1 to TRBJ1-4; the D gene is possibly TRBD1 (6 bases). Sequencing used peripheral blood. The CDR3 sequence: CASSLEPGVGAELFF. Written as DNA, the CDR3 is TGCGCCAGCAGCTTGGAACCAGGGGTGGGGGCAGAACTGTTTTTT.